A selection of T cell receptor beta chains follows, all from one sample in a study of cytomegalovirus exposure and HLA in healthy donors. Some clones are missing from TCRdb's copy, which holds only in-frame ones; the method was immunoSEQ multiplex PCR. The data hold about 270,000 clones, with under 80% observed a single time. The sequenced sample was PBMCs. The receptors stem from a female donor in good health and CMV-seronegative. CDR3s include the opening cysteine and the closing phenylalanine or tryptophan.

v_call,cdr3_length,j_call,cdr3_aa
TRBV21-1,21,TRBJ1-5,CASSKRESRDRVRRFSQPQHF
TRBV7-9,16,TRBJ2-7,CASSLAGGRALYEQYF
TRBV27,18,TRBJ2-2,CASSKPNAVDRNTGELFF
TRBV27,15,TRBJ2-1,CASSSSAAGGLIQFF
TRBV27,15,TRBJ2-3,CASRPNRDRTDTQYF
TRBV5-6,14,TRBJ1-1,CASSFGTGGTEAFF
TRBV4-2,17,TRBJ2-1,CASSQPTIGRVAGEQFF
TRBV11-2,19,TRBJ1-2,CASSSKPGFGGSANYGYTF
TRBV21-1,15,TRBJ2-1,CASSKGPSTYNEQFF
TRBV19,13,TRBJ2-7,CASQRDRVDEQYF
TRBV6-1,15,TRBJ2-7,CASSEVGQGPYEQYF
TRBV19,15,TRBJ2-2,CASSTRGTSAGELFF
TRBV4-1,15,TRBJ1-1,CASSQEAGVNTEAFF
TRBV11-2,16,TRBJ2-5,CASSERGTGGYETQYF
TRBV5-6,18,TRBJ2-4,CASSLGQGSLFLKNIQYF
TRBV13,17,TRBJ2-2,CASSSHTGTRVGGELFF
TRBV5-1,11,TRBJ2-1,CASSGGIEQFF
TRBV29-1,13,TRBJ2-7,CSVVSGRLYEQYF
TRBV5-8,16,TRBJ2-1,CASSPTSGISYNEQFF
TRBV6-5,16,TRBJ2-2,CASSYSSISSTGELFF
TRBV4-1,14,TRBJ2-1,CASGGRTTYNEQFF
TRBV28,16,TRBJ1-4,CASSLERDRVREKLFF
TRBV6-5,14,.,CASSYGRGTYEQYF
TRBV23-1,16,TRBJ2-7,CASSHWAGPGSYEQYF
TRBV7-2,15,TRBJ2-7,CASSLGLAVTYEQYF
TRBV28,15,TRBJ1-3,CASSFRGISGNTIYF
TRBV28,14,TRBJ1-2,CASGEQGFYYGYTF
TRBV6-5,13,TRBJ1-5,CASSRTVREPQHF
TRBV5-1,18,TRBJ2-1,CASSFSSASGRGYNEQFF
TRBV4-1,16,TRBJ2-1,CASSQGGAPTYNEQFF
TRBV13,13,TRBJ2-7,CASSLFPGYEQYF
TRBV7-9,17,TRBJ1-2,CASSLSGTGGLRYGYTF
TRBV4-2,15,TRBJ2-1,CASSQAGTANNEQFF
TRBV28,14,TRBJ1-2,CASSPTDSLYGYTF
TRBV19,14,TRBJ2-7,CASSIFGDTYEQYF
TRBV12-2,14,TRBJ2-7,CASRHDREDDEQYF
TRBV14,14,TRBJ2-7,CASSQSIAGGEQYF
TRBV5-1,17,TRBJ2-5,CASSLGRLAGLQETQYF
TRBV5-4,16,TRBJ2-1,CASSLENGRAVNEQFF
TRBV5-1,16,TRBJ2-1,CASSSTGTGFVGEQFF
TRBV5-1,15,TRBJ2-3,CASSATSGRSDTQYF
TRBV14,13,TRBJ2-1,CASAVSSYNEQFF
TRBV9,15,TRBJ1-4,CASSGGGSLNEKLFF
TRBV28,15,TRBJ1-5,CASRAETGGFQPQHF
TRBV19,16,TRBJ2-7,CASSMVAGGLSYEQYF